These 11 T cell receptor beta chains originate from one sample sequenced in a study of shared clonotypes between healthy human individuals (dated by TCRdb to 2020 to 2022). Library generation was performed with the immunoSEQ multiplex PCR assay. Sourced from immuneACCESS, this table was stored by TCRdb with only in-frame sequences that have V and J called. A share of the clones is absent; for the studies checked, an unresolved V gene accounts for under half, and the remainder has no known explanation. The sample table records about 2.4 million clones; roughly 93% of these occur just once. The top ten clonotypes cover more than 0.35% of the sample. The sample comprised naive CD4+ T cells from PBMCs. What the cell subset or site label conveys for this sample: CD45RA+ positively selected. These receptors were taken from a man younger than 35 in good health. Some clones in this sample may be carry-over from other donors' samples.

V is TRBV5-4 and J is TRBJ1-1; weak D call: TRBD1 (5 bases). The germline gives CDR1 SGHNT, CDR2 YYREEE (reference sequence). Deletions cut 3 bases from V and 0 bases from J, with 15 bases between. The CDR3 sequence is 16 residues long. The CDR3 DNA follows: TGTGCCAGCAGCTGGGACCGACAGACTATGAACACTGAAGCTTTCTTT. Its translation: CASSWDRQTMNTEAFF.

The chain joins TRBV4-3 to TRBJ1-4, with 10 bases aligning to TRBD1. This CDR3 is 16 amino acids long. Germline CDR1 is LGHNA and CDR2 is YSLEER. Trimming took 1 base from V and 8 from J; bases not matched to a gene: 7. In nucleotides, the CDR3 is TGCGCCAGCAGCCAAGGGTCCGGACAGGGGGGCGAAAAACTGTTTTTT. As protein: CASSQGSGQGGEKLFF.

The CDR3 protein is CASSSPSGYTF. DNA of the CDR3: TGTGCCAGCAGTTCCCCCTCTGGCTACACCTTC. The chain couples TRBV2 to TRBJ1-2; D is unresolved. The CDR3 length is 11 residues. CDR1 is SNHLY and CDR2 is FYNNEI in the germline V gene. With 5 bases removed from V and 7 bases from J, the gap between germline ends came to 8 bases.

V and J are TRBV5-1 and TRBJ2-7, with TRBD1 matching over 10 bases. The V and J ends lost 3 bases and 5 bases, in that order; junction bases with no gene match: 8. Looked up from germline, CDR1 is SGHRS and CDR2 is YFSETQ. CDR3 length: 15 amino acids. The CDR3 reads CASSSLTGGGNEQYF. The CDR3 nucleotides are TGCGCCAGCAGCTCCCTGACAGGGGGCGGGAACGAGCAGTACTTC.

The V gene is TRBV5-1, the J gene TRBJ2-5; D may be TRBD1 (6 bases). The end of the DNA aligns better with TRBJ2-7, so the J call may be wrong. This CDR3 contains 14 residues. Germline V lookup: CDR1 SGHRS, CDR2 YFSETQ. The CDR3 protein is CASSLGDISYEQYF. The CDR3 region has the DNA TGCGCCAGCAGCTTGGGGGACATTTCCTACGAGCAGTACTTC.

The gene calls are TRBV19 and TRBJ2-4, with TRBD1 matching 9 bases. The CDR3 spans 16 residues. J gave up 4 bases and V 3 bases, and 7 bases lay outside the gene matches. In germline, CDR1 is LNHDA, CDR2 SQIVND (reference sequence). This CDR3 reads CASSIPGTGRKNIQYF. The CDR3 DNA sequence: TGTGCCAGTAGTATCCCTGGGACAGGGCGGAAAAACATTCAGTACTTC.

J is TRBJ2-7 and V is TRBV4-1; TRBD1 is a possible D gene (5 bases). This CDR3 comprises 14 residues. The ends were cut back, 3 bases at V and 3 bases at J, with 12 bases in the middle. The germline V gene encodes CDR1 MGHRA and CDR2 YSYEKL. CDR3 in amino acids: CASSQQPRDYEQYF. Written as DNA, the CDR3 is TGCGCCAGCAGCCAGCAACCCAGGGACTACGAGCAGTACTTC.

The rearrangement joins TRBV2 to TRBJ2-6; D ambiguous. The germline V and J ends were trimmed by 7 bases and 2 bases, with 15 bases remaining between them. Germline lookup yields CDR1 SNHLY and CDR2 FYNNEI. The CDR3 is made up of 16 amino acids. This chain's CDR3 is CASTREGNTGANVLTF. The DNA for the CDR3 is TGTGCCAGCACTCGTGAAGGGAATACTGGGGCCAACGTCCTGACTTTC.

The chain carries TRBV28 and TRBJ2-1; 7 positions agree with TRBD1. The junction had 12 bases not matched to a gene; V was cut back by 6 bases and J by 1 base. CDR1 and CDR2 from the germline V gene are MDHEN and SYDVKM. The CDR3 consists of 17 residues. The CDR3 region is CASRSSPHRGSYNEQFF. CDR3 nucleotides: TGTGCCAGCAGATCTTCTCCCCACAGGGGATCCTACAATGAGCAGTTCTTC.

The gene calls are TRBV5-5 and TRBJ1-5; the match to TRBD1 covers 12 bases. CDR1 is SGHKS and CDR2 is YYEKEE in the germline V gene (reference sequence). J lost 6 bases, V lost 4 bases, and 5 bases had no gene match. The CDR3 contains 15 residues. CDR3 sequence reads: CASSRGTGGSQPQHF. CDR3 DNA sequence: TGTGCCAGCAGCCGAGGGACAGGGGGCAGTCAGCCCCAGCATTTT.

For this clone: The identical CDR3 is also encoded by other nucleotide sequences in the sample. The V and J genes are TRBV28 and TRBJ1-2; D is unresolved. Trimming stripped 3 bases from V and 4 bases from J, with 9 bases between. Germline V gives CDR1 MDHEN, CDR2 SYDVKM. The CDR3 is 13 residues long. The CDR3 protein is CASSFPGFYGYTF. The CDR3 DNA follows: TGTGCCAGCAGTTTTCCGGGATTCTATGGCTACACCTTC.